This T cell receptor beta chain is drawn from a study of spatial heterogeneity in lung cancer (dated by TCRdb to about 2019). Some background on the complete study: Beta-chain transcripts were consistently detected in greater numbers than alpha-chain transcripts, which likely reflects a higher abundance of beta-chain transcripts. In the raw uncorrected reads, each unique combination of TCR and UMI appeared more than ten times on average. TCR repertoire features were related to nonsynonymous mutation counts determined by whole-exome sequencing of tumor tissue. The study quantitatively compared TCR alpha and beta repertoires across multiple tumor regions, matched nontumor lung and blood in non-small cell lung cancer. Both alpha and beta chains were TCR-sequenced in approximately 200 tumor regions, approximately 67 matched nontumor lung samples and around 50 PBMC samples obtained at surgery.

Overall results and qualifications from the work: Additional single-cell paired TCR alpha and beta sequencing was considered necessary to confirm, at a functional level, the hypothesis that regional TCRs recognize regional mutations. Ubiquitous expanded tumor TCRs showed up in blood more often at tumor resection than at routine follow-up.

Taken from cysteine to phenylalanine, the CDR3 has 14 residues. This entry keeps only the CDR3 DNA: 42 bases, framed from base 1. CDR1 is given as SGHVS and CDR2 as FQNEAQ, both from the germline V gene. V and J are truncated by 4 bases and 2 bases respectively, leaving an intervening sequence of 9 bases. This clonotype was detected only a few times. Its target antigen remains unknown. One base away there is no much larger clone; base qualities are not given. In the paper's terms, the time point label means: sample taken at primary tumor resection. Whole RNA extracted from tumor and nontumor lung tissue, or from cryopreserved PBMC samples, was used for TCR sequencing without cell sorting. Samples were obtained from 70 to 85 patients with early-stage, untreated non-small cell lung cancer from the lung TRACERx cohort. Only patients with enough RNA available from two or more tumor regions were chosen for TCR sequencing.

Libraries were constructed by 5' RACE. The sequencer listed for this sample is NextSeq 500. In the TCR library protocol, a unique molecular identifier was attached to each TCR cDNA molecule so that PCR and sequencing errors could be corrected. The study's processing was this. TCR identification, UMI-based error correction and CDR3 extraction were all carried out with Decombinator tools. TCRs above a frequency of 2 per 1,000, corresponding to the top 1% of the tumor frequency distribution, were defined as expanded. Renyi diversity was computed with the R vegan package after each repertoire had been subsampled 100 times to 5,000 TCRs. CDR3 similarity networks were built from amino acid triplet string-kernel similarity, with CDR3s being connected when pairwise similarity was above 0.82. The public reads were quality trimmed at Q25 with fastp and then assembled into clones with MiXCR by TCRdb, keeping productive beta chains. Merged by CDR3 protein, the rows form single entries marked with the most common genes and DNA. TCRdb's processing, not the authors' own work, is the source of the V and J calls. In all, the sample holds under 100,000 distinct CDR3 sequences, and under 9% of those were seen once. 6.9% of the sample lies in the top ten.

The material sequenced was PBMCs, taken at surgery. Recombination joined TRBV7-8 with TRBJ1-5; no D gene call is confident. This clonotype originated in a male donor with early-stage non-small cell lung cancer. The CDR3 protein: CASSSELRNQPQHF. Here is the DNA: TGTGCCAGCAGCTCCGAACTTCGCAATCAGCCCCAGCATTTT.